This TCR beta chain came from a study of T cells in localized non-small cell lung cancer. There are 13 residues in the CDR3. V gave up 3 bases and J gave up 4 bases; unmatched junction bases: 5. Germline values: CDR1 SQVTM, CDR2 ANQGSEA. This clone was counted a few times. What it recognizes is unknown. Repertoires were generated with immunoSEQ multiplex PCR, while TCRdb's copy carries only in-frame clones and drops some. The sample carries about 1,300 clones, 20% to 30% recorded once. Broader study findings: Blood T cell density predicted longer survival; adjacent-lung clonality, shorter.

This chain links TRBV29-1 with TRBJ1-2; 7 nucleotides align to TRBD1. The clonotype was recovered from a male donor older than 55 with stage I lung adenocarcinoma. The specimen comprised normal lung tissue next to the tumor, sampled before any cancer treatment. The CDR3 bases are TGCAGCGTTGACGACAGGGAGAGCTATGGCTACACCTTC. It encodes CSVDDRESYGYTF. Full variable domain (missing parts from reference TRBV29-1 and TRBJ1-2): SAVISQKPSRDICQRGTSLTIQCQVDSQVTMMFWYRQQPGQSLTLIATANQGSEATYESGFVIDKFPISRPNLTFSTLTVSNMSPEDSSIYLCSVDDRESYGYTFGSGTRLTVV.